This T cell receptor beta chain was sequenced for a study of memory CD4+ T cells and cytomegalovirus serostatus. Study-wide results and caveats: Repertoires predicted CMV serostatus with median bootstrapped AUC of approximately 0.95.

Some clones are missing from TCRdb's copy, which holds only in-frame ones; the method was immunoSEQ multiplex PCR. The table records tens of thousands of clones, roughly 79% of them present only once. A word on this clone: Its antigen is still unknown.

Single viable CD3+CD4+CD8-CD45RO+ cells were sorted as the memory CD4+ T cells. Serum IgG to CMV pp150, pp28, p38 and p52 defined serostatus. The sample was memory CD4+ T cells from blood. This TCR was sampled from an adult in good health and CMV-seronegative.

The CDR3 loop reads CASSYRLAGGGSDTQYF. CDR3 nucleotide sequence: TGTGCCAGCAGCTACAGACTAGCGGGAGGCGGTTCAGATACGCAGTATTTT. The chain recombines TRBV7-2 with TRBJ2-3; 13 bases are a match to TRBD2. Per the germline V gene, CDR1 is SGHTA and CDR2 is FQGNSA. CDR3 length: 17 amino acids. V gave up 4 bases and J gave up 4 bases; unmatched junction bases: 8.